Below, 14 T cell receptor beta chains from the same sample are listed, as sequenced in a study of blood T cells in healthy people across ages. A sample-barcoded 5' primer and a J-beta primer mix were used in a second PCR of roughly 7 to 11 cycles. In TCRdb, the 5' RACE reads were re-called with MiXCR into one record per CDR3 protein. This table has approximately 730,000 distinct CDR3 sequences, around half appearing once. Sequencing was done on a sample of blood. The source of these receptors is an elderly man in good health.

This clonotype appeared a few times. The chain recombines TRBV6-5 with TRBJ2-1; weak D call: TRBD2 (5 bases). Per the germline V gene, CDR1 is MNHEY and CDR2 is SVGAGI. CDR3 size: 12 residues. V was clipped by 2 bases and J by 7 bases, with 6 bases between them. CDR3 nucleotide sequence: TGTGCCAGCAGTTACGGAGGTAATGAGCAGTTCTTC. Amino acid sequence: CASSYGGNEQFF.

In this sample, this clonotype turned up a few times. The chain couples TRBV6-6 to TRBJ2-1; 12 nucleotides match TRBD2. V was pared by 6 bases and J by 0 bases, with 6 bases of the junction left unmatched. Germline CDR1 MNHNY, CDR2 SVGAGI (reference sequence). CDR3 size: 17 residues. The DNA of the CDR3 is TGTGCCAGCAGCCGATGGACTAGCGGGGTCTCCTACAATGAGCAGTTCTTC. This encodes CASSRWTSGVSYNEQFF.

This sequence joins TRBV5-1 and TRBJ2-1; 8 bases align to TRBD2. Germline V CDR1 and CDR2: SGHRS, YFSETQ. With 2 bases clipped from V and 8 bases from J, the junction kept 6 bases outside the gene matches. The CDR3 extends over 14 amino acids. CDR3 amino acids: CASSFGTRVDEQFF. CDR3 nucleotides: TGCGCCAGCAGCTTCGGGACTAGGGTCGATGAGCAGTTCTTC. The full variable domain, rest sourced from reference TRBV5-1 and TRBJ2-1, is KAGVTQTPRYLIKTRGQQVTLSCSPISGHRSVSWYQQTPGQGLQFLFEYFSETQRNKGNFPGRFSGRQFSNSRSEMNVSTLELGDSALYLCASSFGTRVDEQFFGPGTRLTVL.

This rearrangement joins TRBV5-1 to TRBJ1-2, with 8 nucleotides matching TRBD1. Germline trimming cut 5 bases from V and 7 bases from J; bases unmatched to any gene: 7. The CDR3 is 13 residues long. Germline V CDR1 and CDR2: SGHRS, YFSETQ. CDR3 region: CASRLDRESGYTF. DNA for the CDR3: TGCGCCAGCAGACTGGACAGGGAGAGTGGCTACACCTTC.

The table lists this clonotype with a few counts. This chain links TRBV3-1 with TRBJ1-2; the D gene is possibly TRBD1 (5 bases). V lost 4 bases to trimming and J lost 8 bases, with 17 bases between them. This CDR3 has 14 amino acids. Germline CDR1 reads LGHDT; CDR2 reads YNNKEL (reference sequence). The CDR3 loop reads CASSPSGAFTGYTF. The DNA of the CDR3 is TGTGCCAGCAGCCCCTCCGGGGCCTTTACGGGCTACACCTTC.

This clonotype showed up just a few times. The CDR3 region is CASSLLEAGRTDTQYF. In nucleotides, the CDR3 is TGTGCCAGCAGCTTACTTGAAGCGGGACGCACAGATACGCAGTATTTT. The chain has TRBV11-2 and TRBJ2-3, with 7 bases matching TRBD2. Germline V gives CDR1 SGHAT, CDR2 FQNNGV. The CDR3 has 16 residues. Unmatched junction bases numbered 6, after V lost 2 bases and J lost 1 base.

V is TRBV20-1 and J is TRBJ2-1, with 12 bases fitting TRBD2. The germline V gene has CDR1 DFQATT and CDR2 SNEGSKA (reference sequence). CDR3 length: 16 residues. Trimming at V came to 6 bases and at J to 3 bases, leaving 9 bases not matched to a gene. The CDR3 nucleotides are TGCAGTGCCAACCCGACTAGCGGGAGTTTCTACAATGAGCAGTTCTTC. Translated, it gives CSANPTSGSFYNEQFF.

The chain couples TRBV24-1 to TRBJ2-4; no firm D call. V shed 2 bases and J shed 13 bases, with 14 bases lying between them. There are 13 residues in the CDR3. Germline V lookup: CDR1 KGHDR, CDR2 SFDVKD. CDR3 region: CATSDSGLEEQYF. The CDR3 nucleotides read TGTGCCACCAGTGATTCGGGCCTCGAGGAGCAGTACTTC.

The chain links TRBV11-1 to TRBJ2-7; D gene unclear. Germline assignment: CDR1 SGHAT and CDR2 FQDESV (reference sequence). The CDR3 extends over 14 amino acids. The V end lost 5 bases, the J end lost 0 bases, and 11 bases lay between the germline ends. In DNA form, the CDR3 reads TGTGCCAGCAGCCCTTACTGGGGCTCCTACGAGCAGTACTTC. Its protein is CASSPYWGSYEQYF.

This clonotype was observed a single time. This chain connects TRBV28 to TRBJ1-3; D is perhaps TRBD1 (5 bases). The CDR3 is made up of 15 amino acids. Trimming removed 3 bases from V and 5 bases from J, with 14 bases in between. Germline values: CDR1 MDHEN, CDR2 SYDVKM. CDR3 region: CASSFSGGERNTIYF. The CDR3 nucleotides are TGTGCCAGCAGTTTTTCCGGGGGGGAGAGAAACACCATATATTTT.

The chain recombines TRBV20-1 with TRBJ2-7; 8 nucleotides agree with TRBD2. Germline-derived CDR1 and CDR2 are DFQATT and SNEGSKA (reference sequence). The V and J ends lost 3 bases and 2 bases, in that order; junction bases with no gene match: 6. The CDR3 has 14 residues. The CDR3 sequence is CSASYGRVPYEQYF. CDR3 coding DNA: TGCAGTGCTAGCTACGGGAGGGTCCCCTACGAGCAGTACTTC.

The CDR3 coding sequence is TGTGCCAGCAGTGAAGCGGGAGTTAGTTACAATGAGCAGTTCTTC. It is translated as CASSEAGVSYNEQFF. J is TRBJ2-1 and V is TRBV6-1, with D possibly matching TRBD2 (5 bases). V was pared by 0 bases and J by 4 bases, with 10 bases between. The germline gives CDR1 MNHNS, CDR2 SASEGT. The CDR3 totals 15 residues.

The chain combines TRBV5-5 with TRBJ2-1; D ambiguous. The CDR3 extends over 15 amino acids. Trimming stripped 2 bases from V and 0 bases from J, with 9 bases between. Germline lookup yields CDR1 SGHKS and CDR2 YYEKEE (reference sequence). CDR3 sequence reads: CASSLSVRSYNEQFF. The CDR3 DNA reads TGTGCCAGCAGCTTATCGGTACGCTCCTACAATGAGCAGTTCTTC. Full variable domain (missing parts from reference TRBV5-5 and TRBJ2-1): DAGVTQSPTHLIKTRGQQVTLRCSPISGHKSVSWYQQVLGQGPQFIFQYYEKEERGRGNFPDRFSARQFPNYSSELNVNALLLGDSALYLCASSLSVRSYNEQFFGPGTRLTVL.

The chain recombines TRBV20-1 with TRBJ2-5; 10 bases match TRBD2. Germline V gives CDR1 DFQATT, CDR2 SNEGSKA (reference sequence). V was pared by 3 bases and J by 6 bases, with 10 bases of the junction left unmatched. CDR3 length: 15 amino acids. The CDR3 loop reads CSASRGLASGKTQYF. In DNA, the CDR3 is TGCAGTGCTAGTCGGGGACTAGCGTCGGGAAAGACCCAGTACTTC.